These 29 T cell receptor beta chains were sequenced from one sample in a study of T cells expressing NK-cell markers. From the 5' RACE reads, TCRdb lists one entry per CDR3 protein and no DNA. Its listing shows some 500,000 distinct CDR3 sequences. The specimen was blood T cells: a sorted CD56 or NKG2C T cell subset, CD4+ or CD8+ T cells, or bulk PBMC T cells (not recorded which). The receptors were gathered from a woman aged 45-59 years in good health.

The chain recombines TRBV24-1 with TRBJ1-1; the TRBD1 assignment by TCRdb is unverifiable without DNA. This CDR3 has 18 amino acids. Germline CDR1 KGHDR, CDR2 SFDVKD. The CDR3 loop is CATSDWSTGTPLITEAFF.

The chain recombines TRBV11-2 with TRBJ2-4; checking the TCRdb D call of TRBD1 is not possible without DNA. This CDR3 region has 13 residues. Germline values: CDR1 SGHAT, CDR2 FQNNGV. CDR3 amino acids: CASSPPGPLIQYF.

This sequence joins TRBV30 and TRBJ1-2. CDR1 GTSNPN and CDR2 SVGIG come from the germline V gene (reference sequence). There are 13 residues in the CDR3. The CDR3 spells CAWSQSGGYGYTF.

The chain joins TRBV24-1 to TRBJ1-1; there is no DNA to check the TCRdb D call of TRBD1. The length of the CDR3 is 15 residues. From germline, CDR1 is KGHDR and CDR2 SFDVKD. The CDR3 sequence is CATSDAGGVNTEAFF.

The chain recombines TRBV5-1 with TRBJ2-7; TCRdb selects TRBD2, and the lack of DNA leaves this call unchecked. The germline gives CDR1 SGHRS, CDR2 YFSETQ. The CDR3 has 15 amino acids. CDR3 protein: CASSEGLAGVREQYF.

V and J are TRBV7-2 and TRBJ1-1; the TRBD1 assignment by TCRdb is unverifiable without DNA. This CDR3 is built from 14 residues. The V gene's germline CDR1 is SGHTA and CDR2 FQGNSA. CDR3 residues: CASSNRQGGTEAFF.

J is TRBJ2-3 and V is TRBV14; the D gene TCRdb calls, TRBD1, cannot be checked with no DNA. Per germline, CDR1 SGHDN and CDR2 FVKESK. This CDR3 region has 13 residues. The CDR3 reads CASSQDNGITQYF.

V and J are TRBV12-3 or TRBV12-4 and TRBJ1-5. The CDR3 is made up of 14 amino acids. The CDR3 protein is CASSLAGPNQPQHF.

V and J are TRBV25-1 and TRBJ1-2. This CDR3 is built from 14 residues. The germline gives CDR1 MGHDK, CDR2 SYGVNS. CDR3 residues: CASSEVGGEYGYTF.

This chain connects TRBV25-1 to TRBJ2-7. This CDR3 has 11 amino acids. Germline V gene lookup returns CDR1 MGHDK and CDR2 SYGVNS. The CDR3: CASSDPWEQYF.

The chain is built from TRBV2 and TRBJ2-1; the D gene TCRdb calls, TRBD1, cannot be checked with no DNA. Germline lookup yields CDR1 SNHLY and CDR2 FYNNEI. The CDR3 covers 15 residues. Here the CDR3 reads CASSDAGALDNEQFF.

V gene TRBV11-2 combines with J gene TRBJ2-1. The CDR3 is 13 amino acids. Germline V gene data show CDR1 as SGHAT and CDR2 as FQNNGV. The chain's CDR3 is CASSPDSYNEQFF. The variable domain in full, completed from reference TRBV11-2 and TRBJ2-1, reads EAGVAQSPRYKIIEKRQSVAFWCNPISGHATLYWYQQILGQGPKLLIQFQNNGVVDDSQLPKDRFSAERLKGVDSTLKIQPAKLEDSAVYLCASSPDSYNEQFFGPGTRLTVL.

V usage is TRBV12-3 or TRBV12-4 and J usage is TRBJ2-1; the TCRdb D gene call, TRBD2, has no DNA to confirm it. This CDR3 comprises 16 residues. The CDR3: CASSYGRAGVGNEQFF.

V usage is TRBV19 and J usage is TRBJ1-1. The length of the CDR3 is 14 residues. Germline loops: CDR1 LNHDA, CDR2 SQIVND (reference sequence). CDR3 region: CASSMAYLNTEAFF.

The V and J genes are TRBV6-1 and TRBJ2-5; TCRdb names TRBD2, which stays unverified in the absence of DNA. The CDR3 has 15 residues. CDR1 MNHNS and CDR2 SASEGT come from the germline V gene. CDR3 region: CASRRTSGIQETQYF.

The chain couples TRBV19 to TRBJ2-7. Germline-derived CDR1 and CDR2 are LNHDA and SQIVND (reference sequence). The CDR3 runs 13 residues. Here the CDR3 reads CASKMDGSYEQYF.

The genes are TRBV6-6 and TRBJ2-5; TCRdb calls TRBD2, which cannot be checked without DNA. The CDR3 sequence is 14 residues long. CDR1 and CDR2 (germline): MNHNY, SVGAGI (reference sequence). The CDR3 protein is CASINSGREETQYF.

V and J are TRBV6-5 and TRBJ1-5; TCRdb returns TRBD1, unconfirmable since there is no DNA. This CDR3 is 15 amino acids long. The germline gives CDR1 MNHEY, CDR2 SVGAGI. CDR3 sequence reads: CASSHRGTGGQPQHF.

The chain combines TRBV12-3 or TRBV12-4 with TRBJ2-3; the D call from TCRdb, TRBD2, cannot be confirmed without DNA. This CDR3 comprises 17 residues. CDR3 in amino acids: CASSLAGLAGITDTQYF.

The chain employs TRBV20-1 and TRBJ2-3; the TCRdb D gene call, TRBD2, has no DNA to confirm it. This CDR3 has 18 residues. Germline V gene sequence: CDR1 DFQATT, CDR2 SNEGSKA (reference sequence). This CDR3 reads CSARSGSGREFSTDTQYF.

The chain recombines TRBV6-1 with TRBJ2-2. Germline assignment: CDR1 MNHNS and CDR2 SASEGT. This CDR3 has 15 amino acids. The CDR3 loop reads CASRVQPDHTGELFF.

V gene TRBV29-1 combines with J gene TRBJ2-1; there is no DNA to check the TCRdb D call of TRBD1. The CDR3 consists of 13 residues. Germline V lookup: CDR1 SQVTM, CDR2 ANQGSEA. The CDR3 here is CSGYGATYNEQFF.

V is TRBV6-1 and J is TRBJ1-2; TCRdb calls TRBD1, which cannot be checked without DNA. CDR3 length equals 15 residues. Germline-derived CDR1 and CDR2 are MNHNS and SASEGT. Here the CDR3 reads CASSEAGGLNYGYTF.

The J gene is TRBJ2-1, the V gene TRBV9; TCRdb proposes TRBD1, but this gene call is untestable without DNA. The CDR3 totals 15 residues. Germline CDR1 and CDR2: SGDLS and YYNGEE. CDR3 residues: CASSVGVGGSYEQFF.

V is TRBV5-5 and J is TRBJ1-1. CDR1 is SGHKS and CDR2 is YYEKEE in the germline V gene (reference sequence). The CDR3 has 14 amino acids. The CDR3 loop reads CAISRVAGDTEAFF.

The gene calls are TRBV9 and TRBJ2-3; the TRBD2 assignment by TCRdb is unverifiable without DNA. The CDR3 has 15 amino acids. Germline V gives CDR1 SGDLS, CDR2 YYNGEE. The chain's CDR3 is CASSFSGGNTDTQYF.

The chain has TRBV12-3 or TRBV12-4 and TRBJ2-2; TCRdb gives TRBD2 as the D gene, but with no DNA this cannot be confirmed. The CDR3 covers 16 residues. This CDR3 reads CASRKLRDSGGGELFF.

The gene calls are TRBV4-1 and TRBJ2-1; TCRdb's D call of TRBD1 is untestable without DNA. This CDR3 contains 15 residues. Germline-derived CDR1 and CDR2 are MGHRA and YSYEKL. The chain's CDR3 is CASGPGTGAYNEQFF.

The CDR3 reads CASSELAGVTGELFF. The chain joins TRBV10-2 to TRBJ2-2; TCRdb designates TRBD2, a call that cannot be tested without DNA. Germline lookup yields CDR1 WSHSY and CDR2 SAAADI. There are 15 residues in the CDR3.